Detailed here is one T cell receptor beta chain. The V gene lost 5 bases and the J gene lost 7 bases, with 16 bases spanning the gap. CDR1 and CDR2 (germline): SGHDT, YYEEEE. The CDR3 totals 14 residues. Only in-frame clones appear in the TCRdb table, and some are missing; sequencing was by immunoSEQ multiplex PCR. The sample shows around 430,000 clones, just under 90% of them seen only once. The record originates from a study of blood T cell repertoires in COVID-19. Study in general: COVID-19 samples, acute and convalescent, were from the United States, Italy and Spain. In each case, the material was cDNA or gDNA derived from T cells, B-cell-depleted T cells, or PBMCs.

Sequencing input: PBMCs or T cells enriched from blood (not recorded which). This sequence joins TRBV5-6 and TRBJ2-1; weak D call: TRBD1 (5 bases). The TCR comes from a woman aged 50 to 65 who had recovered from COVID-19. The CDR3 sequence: CASRDLGRGNEQFF. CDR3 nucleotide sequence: TGTGCCAGCAGAGACCTTGGAAGGGGTAATGAGCAGTTCTTC.